The entry below gives a single TCR beta chain sequence along with its context. What it binds is not known. V lost 7 bases to trimming and J lost 8 bases; unmatched junction nucleotides: 18. Germline CDR1 and CDR2: SGDLS and YYNGEE. CDR3 length: 16 residues. The data were obtained in a study of cytomegalovirus exposure and HLA in healthy donors. Broader study findings: The study designated 164 TCR beta chains cytomegalovirus-associated. It was reported that the classifier diagnosed cytomegalovirus status with high specificity and sensitivity in both the original and validation cohorts.

Clones were sequenced by immunoSEQ multiplex PCR, and TCRdb holds only the in-frame ones, with some missing. The table lists under 85,000 clones, about 93% of them singletons. The TCR comes from a woman aged 18 to 35 in good health and CMV-seronegative. V and J are TRBV9 and TRBJ2-1; 7 bases line up with TRBD1. Sample: PBMCs. CDR3 bases: TGTGCCAGCGCAAGCACCGGGACAGCTCACTCGGATGAGCAGTTCTTC. As protein: CASASTGTAHSDEQFF.